Here is one TCR beta chain with its context. Germline V gene data show CDR1 as MNHGY and CDR2 as SAAAGT. V was pared by 1 base and J by 2 bases, with 11 bases between. The CDR3 is 16 amino acids. This record belongs to a study of control samples from healthy donors and cancer patients. TCRdb's table, derived via immunoSEQ multiplex PCR, lists solely in-frame clones and lacks some. The data contain around 72,000 clones, roughly 84% of them singletons. The genes are TRBV6-8 and TRBJ1-4; D may be TRBD1 (6 bases). Sequencing input: blood. The TCR comes from a man over 45 in good health. The CDR3 coding sequence is TGTGCCAGCAGTTACTTAGAGGACAGTACTAATGAAAAACTGTTTTTT. This codes for CASSYLEDSTNEKLFF.